This TCR beta chain stems from a study of T cell repertoires in cytomegalovirus infection. Turning to the study itself: TCR beta signatures that were public indicated CMV infection and matching HLA type. Study results and limitations: CMV carriers with the relevant HLA were identified by cumulative public TCR beta family frequency. Across the ex vivo response, the dominant clonotypes were HLA-C-restricted CMV-specific TCR beta clonotypes.

Worth noting for this clonotype: Antigen specificity is unknown.

TCRdb reprocessed the reads via MiXCR and lists one record per CDR3 protein. The table shows fewer than 300,000 distinct CDR3 sequences, with about 25% occurring only once. Material: PBMCs. The source is a human donor in good health (CMV status not recorded). Some clones in this sample may be carry-over from other donors' samples.

CDR3 in amino acids: CASSDLSRETQYF. In DNA form, the CDR3 reads TGTGCCAGCAGTGATTTGAGTCGAGAGACCCAGTACTTC. This chain links TRBV25-1 with TRBJ2-5; D gene unclear. V lost 3 bases and J lost 4, with 9 bases in between. This CDR3 has 13 residues. Germline V gene sequence: CDR1 MGHDK, CDR2 SYGVNS.